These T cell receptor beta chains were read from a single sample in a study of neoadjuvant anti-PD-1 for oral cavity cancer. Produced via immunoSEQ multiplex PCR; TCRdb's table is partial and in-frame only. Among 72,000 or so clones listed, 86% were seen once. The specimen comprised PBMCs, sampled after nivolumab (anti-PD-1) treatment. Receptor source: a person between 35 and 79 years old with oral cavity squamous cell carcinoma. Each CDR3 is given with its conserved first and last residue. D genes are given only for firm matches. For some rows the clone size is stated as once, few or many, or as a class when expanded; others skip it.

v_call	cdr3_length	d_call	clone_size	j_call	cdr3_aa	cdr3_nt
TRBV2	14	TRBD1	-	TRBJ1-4	CASSPDRGREKLFF	TGTGCCAGCAGCCCTGACAGGGGGCGAGAAAAACTGTTTTTT
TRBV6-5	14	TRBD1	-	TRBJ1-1	CASRQGARDTEAFF	TGTGCCAGCAGACAGGGGGCGCGGGACACTGAAGCTTTCTTT
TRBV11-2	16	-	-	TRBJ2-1	CASSSLSPSSYNEQFF	TGTGCCAGCAGTTCGCTCAGTCCGAGCTCCTACAATGAGCAGTTCTTC
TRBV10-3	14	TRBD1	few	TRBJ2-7	CAISNGDRGLEQYF	TGTGCCATCAGTAACGGGGACAGGGGGCTCGAGCAGTACTTC
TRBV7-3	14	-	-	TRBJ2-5	CASSSGGAGETQYF	TGTGCCAGCAGCTCTGGAGGTGCGGGGGAGACCCAGTACTTC
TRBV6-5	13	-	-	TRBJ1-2	CASSHRQVRGYTF	TGTGCCAGCAGCCACCGACAGGTCCGGGGCTACACCTTC
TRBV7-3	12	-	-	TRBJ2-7	CASSPGGHEQYF	TGTGCCAGCAGCCCGGGGGGCCACGAGCAGTACTTC
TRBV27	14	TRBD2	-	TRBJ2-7	CASSVAGGPYEQYF	TGTGCCAGCAGTGTAGCGGGAGGGCCCTACGAGCAGTACTTC
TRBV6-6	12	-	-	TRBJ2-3	CASSYRRDTQYF	TGTGCCAGCAGTTACAGGCGAGATACGCAGTATTTT
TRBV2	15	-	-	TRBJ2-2	CASSPDRRNTGELFF	TGTGCCAGCAGCCCCGACAGAAGAAACACCGGGGAGCTGTTTTTT
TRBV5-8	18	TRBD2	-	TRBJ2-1	CASSLVGAGVFTYNEQFF	TGTGCCAGCAGCTTGGTTGGGGCGGGAGTGTTCACCTACAATGAGCAGTTCTTC
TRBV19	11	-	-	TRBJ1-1	CASRGRAEAFF	TGTGCCAGTAGAGGGAGAGCCGAAGCTTTCTTT
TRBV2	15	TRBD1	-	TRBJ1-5	CASSEMGQGNQPQHF	TGTGCCAGCAGTGAGATGGGACAGGGCAATCAGCCCCAGCATTTT
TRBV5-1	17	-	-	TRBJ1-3	CASSLAALALSGNTIYF	TGCGCCAGCAGCTTGGCAGCGTTGGCGCTCTCTGGAAACACCATATATTTT
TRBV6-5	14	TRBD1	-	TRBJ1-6	CASSWDRGDSPLHF	TGTGCCAGCAGTTGGGACAGGGGTGATTCACCCCTCCACTTT
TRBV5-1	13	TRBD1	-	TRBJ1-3	CASSFGQGDTIYF	TGCGCCAGCAGCTTCGGACAGGGGGACACCATATATTTT
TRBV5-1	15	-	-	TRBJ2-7	CASSLVGTLLYEQYF	TGCGCCAGCAGCTTAGTAGGGACATTACTCTACGAGCAGTACTTC
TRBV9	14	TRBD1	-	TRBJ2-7	CASSAGQGGYEQYF	TGTGCCAGCAGCGCGGGACAGGGGGGTTACGAGCAGTACTTC
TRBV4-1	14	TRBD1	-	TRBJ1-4	CASSLTGTVEKLFF	TGCGCCAGCAGCTTAACTGGGACAGTAGAAAAACTGTTTTTT
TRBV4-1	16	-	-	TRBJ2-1	CASSQDILLTGAEQFF	TGCGCCAGCAGCCAAGACATTCTTCTCACCGGAGCTGAGCAGTTCTTC
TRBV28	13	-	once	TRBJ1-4	CATFSWGAEKLFF	TGTGCCACCTTCAGTTGGGGGGCTGAAAAACTGTTTTTT
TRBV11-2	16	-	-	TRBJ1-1	CASSLDLRSMNTEAFF	TGTGCCAGCAGCTTAGATCTAAGGAGCATGAACACTGAAGCTTTCTTT
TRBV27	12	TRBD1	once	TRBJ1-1	CASRTGGTEAFF	TGTGCCAGCAGGACAGGGGGCACTGAAGCTTTCTTT
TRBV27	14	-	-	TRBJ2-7	CASSPQTRPYEQYF	TGTGCCAGCAGTCCCCAGACCCGTCCCTACGAGCAGTACTTC
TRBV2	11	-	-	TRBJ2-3	CASSDTDTQYF	TGTGCCAGCAGTGATACAGATACGCAGTATTTT
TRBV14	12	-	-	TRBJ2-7	CASSPLSGEQYF	TGTGCCAGCAGCCCCCTCTCGGGTGAGCAGTACTTC